Sequencing of this T cell receptor beta chain was carried out in a study of cytomegalovirus exposure and HLA in healthy donors. Background on the study: In terms of ancestry, the Caucasian-associated cluster contained roughly four fifths of the approximately 400 genotyped donors.

Primers: 60 Vbeta forward and 13 Jbeta reverse. In the authors' methods: In a later analysis, 60 million to 90 million unique TCR beta chains included roughly 11 million shared by two or more donors. Produced via immunoSEQ multiplex PCR; TCRdb's table is partial and in-frame only. Clone size and V and J calls were adopted from that table, with D and trimming inferred from the DNA. Among about 100,000 clones listed, 60% to 80% were seen once. Healthy individuals who donated bone marrow served as the donors. The sequence was collected from a woman younger than 30 in good health and CMV-seropositive. Sequenced input: PBMCs.

The DNA for the CDR3 is TGTGCAAGTCGCTTAATTCCCCTCCGACTAGCTGGAAACTACGAGCAGTACTTC. It yields the protein CASRLIPLRLAGNYEQYF. The V gene is TRBV12-2, the J gene TRBJ2-7; no DNA check was done on the table's D call, TRBD2. TRBV12-2 is a pseudogene segment. CDR3 length: 18 amino acids.